The T cell receptor (beta chain) under discussion was sequenced for a study of blood T cell repertoires in COVID-19. For the study at large: Spain, Italy and the United States supplied samples that represented acute and convalescent COVID-19. Sources were T cells, B-cell-depleted T cells, or PBMCs; the material itself was cDNA or gDNA.

Enrolled during active infection, Seattle patients were then followed longitudinally. The V and J ends lost 4 bases and 9 bases, in that order; junction bases with no gene match: 8. The CDR3 is made up of 16 amino acids. Germline V gene data show CDR1 as LGHNA and CDR2 as YNFKEQ. The authors' processing: Amplification from reference gene primers served as the basis for estimated nucleated cell counts. The data were produced by immunoSEQ multiplex PCR, yet TCRdb's version contains in-frame clones alone and is incomplete. For V, J and clone size, that table is used; D and trimming come from the DNA. The top ten hold around 0.93% of the sample, which has approximately 210,000 clones, 85% seen once.

J is TRBJ2-1 and V is TRBV4-2; TRBD2 matches at 14 bases. The receptor was isolated from a man in his 60s with COVID-19, enrolled during active disease. Input material: peripheral blood. The CDR3 DNA sequence: TGTGCCAGCAGCCCCGGGACTAGCGGGAGATTTGGTGAGCAGTTCTTC. It codes for CASSPGTSGRFGEQFF.